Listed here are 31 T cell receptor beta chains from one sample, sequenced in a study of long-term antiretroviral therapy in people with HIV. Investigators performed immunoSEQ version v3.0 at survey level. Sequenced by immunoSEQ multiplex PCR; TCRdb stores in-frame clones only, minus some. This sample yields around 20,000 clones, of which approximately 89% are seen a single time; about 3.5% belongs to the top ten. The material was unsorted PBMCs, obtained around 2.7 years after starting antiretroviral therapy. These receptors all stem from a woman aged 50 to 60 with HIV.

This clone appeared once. This CDR3 is CASSWALAGGNEQFF. The CDR3 DNA sequence: TGCGCCAGCAGCTGGGCGCTAGCGGGGGGCAATGAGCAGTTCTTC. This rearrangement joins TRBV5-1 to TRBJ2-1; 11 nucleotides match TRBD2. The CDR3 sequence is 15 residues long. The V gene end was trimmed by 3 bases and the J gene end by 6 bases; junction bases not matched to a gene: 5. Germline CDR1 SGHRS, CDR2 YFSETQ.

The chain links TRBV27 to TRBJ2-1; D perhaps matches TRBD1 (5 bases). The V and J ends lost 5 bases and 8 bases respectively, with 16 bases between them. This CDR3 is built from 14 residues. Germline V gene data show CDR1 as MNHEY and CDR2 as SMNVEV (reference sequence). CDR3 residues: CASSLIGQGYEQFF. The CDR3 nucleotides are TGTGCCAGCAGTCTTATCGGGCAGGGCTATGAGCAGTTCTTC.

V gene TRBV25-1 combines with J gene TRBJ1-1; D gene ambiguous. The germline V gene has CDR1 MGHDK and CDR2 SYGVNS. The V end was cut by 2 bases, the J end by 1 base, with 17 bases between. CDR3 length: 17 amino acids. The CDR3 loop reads CASSEGGFFRGNTEAFF. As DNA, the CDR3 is TGTGCCAGCAGTGAAGGAGGGTTTTTTCGAGGGAACACTGAAGCTTTCTTT.

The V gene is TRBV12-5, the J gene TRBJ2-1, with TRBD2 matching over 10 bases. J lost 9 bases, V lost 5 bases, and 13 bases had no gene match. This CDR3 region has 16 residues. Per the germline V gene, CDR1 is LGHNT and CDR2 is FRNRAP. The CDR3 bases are TGTGCTAGTGGTGTCGGGCTAGCGGGAGCTTGGGGTGAGCAGTTCTTC. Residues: CASGVGLAGAWGEQFF.

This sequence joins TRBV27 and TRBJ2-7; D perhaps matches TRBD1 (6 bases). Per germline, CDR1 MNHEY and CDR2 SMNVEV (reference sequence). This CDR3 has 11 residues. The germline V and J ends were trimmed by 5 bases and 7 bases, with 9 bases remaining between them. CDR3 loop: CASSLGAEQYF. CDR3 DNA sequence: TGTGCCAGCAGTCTGGGGGCAGAGCAGTACTTC.

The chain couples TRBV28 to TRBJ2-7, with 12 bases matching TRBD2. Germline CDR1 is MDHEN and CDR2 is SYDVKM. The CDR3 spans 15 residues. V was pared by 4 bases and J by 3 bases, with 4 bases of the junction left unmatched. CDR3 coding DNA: TGTGCCAGCAGTTCAGAGGGACTAGCGGGCTACGAGCAGTACTTC. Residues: CASSSEGLAGYEQYF. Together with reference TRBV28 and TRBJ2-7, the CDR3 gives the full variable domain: DVKVTQSSRYLVKRTGEKVFLECVQDMDHENMFWYRQDPGLGLRLIYFSYDVKMKEKGDIPEGYSVSREKKERFSLILESASTNQTSMYLCASSSEGLAGYEQYFGPGTRLTVT.

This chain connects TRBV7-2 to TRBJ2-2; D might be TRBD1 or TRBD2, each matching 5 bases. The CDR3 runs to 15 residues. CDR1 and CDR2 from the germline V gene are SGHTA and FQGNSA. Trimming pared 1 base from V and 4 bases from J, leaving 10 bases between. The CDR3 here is CASSLVFGTTGELFF. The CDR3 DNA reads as TGTGCCAGCAGCTTAGTGTTCGGGACCACCGGGGAGCTGTTTTTT.

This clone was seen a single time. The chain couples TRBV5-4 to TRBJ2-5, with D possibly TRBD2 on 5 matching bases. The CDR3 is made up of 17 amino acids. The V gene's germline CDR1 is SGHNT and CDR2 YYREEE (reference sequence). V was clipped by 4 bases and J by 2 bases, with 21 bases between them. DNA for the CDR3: TGTGCCAGCAGCGCGGGCTGGGATCAGGAAAATCAAGAGACCCAGTACTTC. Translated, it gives CASSAGWDQENQETQYF.

CDR3 coding DNA: TGTGCCAGCAGCCAAGGAGCGGGACTTAACACAGATACGCAGTATTTT. Translating gives CASSQGAGLNTDTQYF. This rearrangement joins TRBV4-2 to TRBJ2-3; TRBD2 aligns across 7 bases. The trim removed 1 base at V and 2 bases at J, leaving 6 bases unmatched. Germline CDR1 LGHNA, CDR2 YNFKEQ. The CDR3 is 16 amino acids.

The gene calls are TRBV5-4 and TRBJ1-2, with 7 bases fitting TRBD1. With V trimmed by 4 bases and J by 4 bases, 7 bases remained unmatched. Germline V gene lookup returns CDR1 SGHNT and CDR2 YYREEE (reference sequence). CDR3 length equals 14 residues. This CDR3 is CASSPGGDSYGYTF. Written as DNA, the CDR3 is TGTGCCAGCAGCCCGGGGGGGGACAGCTATGGCTACACCTTC.

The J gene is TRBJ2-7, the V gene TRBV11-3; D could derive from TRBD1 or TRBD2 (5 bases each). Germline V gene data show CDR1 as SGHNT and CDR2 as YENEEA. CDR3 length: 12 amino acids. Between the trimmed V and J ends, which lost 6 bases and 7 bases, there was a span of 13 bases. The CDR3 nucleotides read TGTGCCAGCAGTTTGGGACCAAAGGAGCAGTACTTC. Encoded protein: CASSLGPKEQYF. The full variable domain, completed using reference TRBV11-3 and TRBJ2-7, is EAGVVQSPRYKIIEKKQPVAFWCNPISGHNTLYWYLQNLGQGPELLIRYENEEAVDDSQLPKDRFSAERLKGVDSTLKIQPAELGDSAVYLCASSLGPKEQYFGPGTRLTVT.

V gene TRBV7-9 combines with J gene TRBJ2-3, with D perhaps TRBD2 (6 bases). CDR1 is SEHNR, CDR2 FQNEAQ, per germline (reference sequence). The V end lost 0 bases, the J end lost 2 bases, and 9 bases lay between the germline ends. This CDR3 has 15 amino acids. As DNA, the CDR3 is TGTGCCAGCAGCTTAGCCGCTAGCGCCACAGATACGCAGTATTTT. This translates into CASSLAASATDTQYF.

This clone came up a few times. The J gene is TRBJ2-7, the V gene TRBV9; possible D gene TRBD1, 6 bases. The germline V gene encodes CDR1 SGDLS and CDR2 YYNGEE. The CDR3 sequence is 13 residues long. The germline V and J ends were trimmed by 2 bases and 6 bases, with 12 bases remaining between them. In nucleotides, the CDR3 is TGTGCCAGCAGCGTTTTGGGGGCGGGCGAGCAGTACTTC. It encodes CASSVLGAGEQYF.

CDR3 sequence (DNA): TGCGCCAGCAGCAAAGGACAGGGCAGCACAGATACGCAGTATTTT. Its translation is CASSKGQGSTDTQYF. V usage is TRBV5-1 and J usage is TRBJ2-3, with 8 bases matching TRBD1. This CDR3 is 15 amino acids long. The trim removed 4 bases at V and 0 bases at J, leaving 4 bases unmatched. CDR1 SGHRS and CDR2 YFSETQ come from the germline V gene. Full variable domain (rest looked up from reference TRBV5-1 and TRBJ2-3): KAGVTQTPRYLIKTRGQQVTLSCSPISGHRSVSWYQQTPGQGLQFLFEYFSETQRNKGNFPGRFSGRQFSNSRSEMNVSTLELGDSALYLCASSKGQGSTDTQYFGPGTRLTVL.

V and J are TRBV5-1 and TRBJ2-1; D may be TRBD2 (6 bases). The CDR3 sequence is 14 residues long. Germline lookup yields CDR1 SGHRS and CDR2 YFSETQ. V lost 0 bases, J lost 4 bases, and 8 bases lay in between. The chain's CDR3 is CASSLGREYNEQFF. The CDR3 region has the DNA TGCGCCAGCAGCTTGGGACGGGAGTACAATGAGCAGTTCTTC.

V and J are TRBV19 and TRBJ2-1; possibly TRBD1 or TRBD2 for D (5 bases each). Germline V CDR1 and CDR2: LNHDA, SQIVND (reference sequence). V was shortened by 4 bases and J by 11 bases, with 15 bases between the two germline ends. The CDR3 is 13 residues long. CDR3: CASSSPGPGKQFF. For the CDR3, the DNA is TGTGCCAGTAGTAGCCCGGGACCGGGTAAGCAGTTCTTC.

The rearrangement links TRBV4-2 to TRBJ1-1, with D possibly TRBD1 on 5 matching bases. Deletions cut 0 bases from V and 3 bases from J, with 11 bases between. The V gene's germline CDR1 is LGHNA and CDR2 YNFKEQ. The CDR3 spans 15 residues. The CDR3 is CASSQEEGLDTEAFF. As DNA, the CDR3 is TGTGCCAGCAGCCAAGAGGAGGGGCTGGACACTGAAGCTTTCTTT.

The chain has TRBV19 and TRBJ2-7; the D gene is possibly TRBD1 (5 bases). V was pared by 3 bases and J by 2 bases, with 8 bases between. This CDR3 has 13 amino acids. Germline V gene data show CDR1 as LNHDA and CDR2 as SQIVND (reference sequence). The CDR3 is CASSMAGTYEQYF. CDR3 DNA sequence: TGTGCCAGTAGTATGGCAGGGACCTACGAGCAGTACTTC.

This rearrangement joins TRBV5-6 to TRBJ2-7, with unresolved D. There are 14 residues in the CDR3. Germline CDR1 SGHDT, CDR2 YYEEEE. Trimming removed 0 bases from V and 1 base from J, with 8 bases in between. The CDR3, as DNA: TGTGCCAGCAGCTTGGGATACCCTTCCTACGAGCAGTACTTC. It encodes CASSLGYPSYEQYF. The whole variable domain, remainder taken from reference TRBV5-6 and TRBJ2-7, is DAGVTQSPTHLIKTRGQQVTLRCSPKSGHDTVSWYQQALGQGPQFIFQYYEEEERQRGNFPDRFSGHQFPNYSSELNVNALLLGDSALYLCASSLGYPSYEQYFGPGTRLTVT.

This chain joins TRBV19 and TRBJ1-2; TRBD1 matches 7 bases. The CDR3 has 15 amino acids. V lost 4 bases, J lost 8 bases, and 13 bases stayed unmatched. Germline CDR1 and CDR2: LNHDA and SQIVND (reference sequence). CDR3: CASSNRDSTLWGYTF. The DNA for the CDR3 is TGTGCCAGTAGTAACCGGGACAGCACTCTATGGGGCTACACCTTC.

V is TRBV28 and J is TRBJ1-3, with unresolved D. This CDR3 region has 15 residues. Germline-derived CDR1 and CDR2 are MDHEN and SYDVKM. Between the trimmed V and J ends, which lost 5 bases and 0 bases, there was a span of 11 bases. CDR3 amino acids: CASSAQTGSGNTIYF. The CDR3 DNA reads TGTGCCAGCAGTGCGCAGACTGGCTCTGGAAACACCATATATTTT.

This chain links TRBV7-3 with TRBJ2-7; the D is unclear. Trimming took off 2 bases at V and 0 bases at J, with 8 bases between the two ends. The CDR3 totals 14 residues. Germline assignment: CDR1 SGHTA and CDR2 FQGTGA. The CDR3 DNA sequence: TGTGCCAGCAGCTTAGGATTAGGCTCCTACGAGCAGTACTTC. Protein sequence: CASSLGLGSYEQYF.

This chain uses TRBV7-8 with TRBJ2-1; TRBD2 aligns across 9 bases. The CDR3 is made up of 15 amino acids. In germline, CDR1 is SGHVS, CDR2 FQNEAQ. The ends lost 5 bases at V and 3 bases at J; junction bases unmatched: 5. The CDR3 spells CASSPGLANYNEQFF. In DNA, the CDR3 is TGTGCCAGCAGCCCCGGACTAGCGAACTACAATGAGCAGTTCTTC. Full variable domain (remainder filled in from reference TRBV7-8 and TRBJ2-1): GAGVSQSPRYKVAKRGQDVALRCDPISGHVSLFWYQQALGQGPEFLTYFQNEAQLDKSGLPSDRFFAERPEGSVSTLKIQRTQQEDSAVYLCASSPGLANYNEQFFGPGTRLTVL.

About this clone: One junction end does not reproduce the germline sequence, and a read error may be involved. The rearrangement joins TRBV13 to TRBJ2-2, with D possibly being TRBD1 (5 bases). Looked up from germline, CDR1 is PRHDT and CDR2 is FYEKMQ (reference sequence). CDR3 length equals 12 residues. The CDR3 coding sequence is TGTGCCAGCACCTTAGGGGCCGGGGAGCTGTTTTTT. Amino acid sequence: CASTLGAGELFF.

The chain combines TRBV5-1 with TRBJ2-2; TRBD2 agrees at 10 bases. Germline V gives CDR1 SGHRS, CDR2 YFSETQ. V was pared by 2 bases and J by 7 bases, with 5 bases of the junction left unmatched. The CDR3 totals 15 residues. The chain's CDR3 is CASSFLAGADGELFF. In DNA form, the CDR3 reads TGCGCCAGCAGCTTCCTAGCGGGAGCGGACGGGGAGCTGTTTTTT.

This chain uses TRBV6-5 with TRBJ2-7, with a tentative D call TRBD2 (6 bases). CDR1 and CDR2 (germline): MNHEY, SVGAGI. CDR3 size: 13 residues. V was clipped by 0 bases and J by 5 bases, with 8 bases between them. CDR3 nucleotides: TGTGCCAGCAGTTACTCGGCGGGAAACGAGCAGTACTTC. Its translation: CASSYSAGNEQYF.

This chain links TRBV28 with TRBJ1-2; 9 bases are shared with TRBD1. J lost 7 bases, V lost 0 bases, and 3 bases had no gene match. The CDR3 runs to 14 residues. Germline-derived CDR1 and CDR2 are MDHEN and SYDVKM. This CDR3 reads CASSLWDRGGGYTF. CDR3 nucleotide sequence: TGTGCCAGCAGTTTATGGGACAGGGGCGGTGGCTACACCTTC.

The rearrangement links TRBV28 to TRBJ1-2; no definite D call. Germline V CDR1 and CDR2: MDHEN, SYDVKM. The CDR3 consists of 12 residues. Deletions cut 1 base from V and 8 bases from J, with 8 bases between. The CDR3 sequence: CASSLSGRGYTF. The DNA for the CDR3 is TGTGCCAGCAGTTTATCGGGGAGAGGCTACACCTTC.

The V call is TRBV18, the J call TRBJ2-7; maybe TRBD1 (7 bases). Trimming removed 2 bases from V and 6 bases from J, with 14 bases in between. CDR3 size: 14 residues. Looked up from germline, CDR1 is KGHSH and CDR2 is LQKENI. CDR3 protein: CASSPMEGQTEQYF. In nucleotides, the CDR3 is TGTGCCAGCTCACCAATGGAGGGACAGACCGAGCAGTACTTC.

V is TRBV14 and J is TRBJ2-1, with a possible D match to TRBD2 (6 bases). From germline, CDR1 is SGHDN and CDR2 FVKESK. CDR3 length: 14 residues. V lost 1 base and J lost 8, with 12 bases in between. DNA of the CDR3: TGTGCCAGCAGCCAAGCAATGCGGGATTATGAGCAGTTCTTC. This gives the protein CASSQAMRDYEQFF.

DNA of the CDR3: TGTGCCAGCAGCTCACCGAGCAGCGGGAGCTACAATGAGCAGTTCTTC. Translating it yields CASSSPSSGSYNEQFF. The chain has TRBV7-6 and TRBJ2-1; TRBD2 agrees at 8 bases. The CDR3 consists of 16 residues. Germline values: CDR1 SGHVS, CDR2 FNYEAQ. With V trimmed by 4 bases and J by 3 bases, 8 bases remained unmatched.